This record concerns one T cell receptor (beta chain) sequence. The sample belongs to a study of blood T cell repertoires in COVID-19. Study overall: Sources were T cells, B-cell-depleted T cells, or PBMCs; the material itself was cDNA or gDNA.

In the original workflow: Amplification of reference gene primers provided the estimated nucleated cell counts. Using immunoSEQ multiplex PCR, the repertoire was profiled, and TCRdb retains in-frame clones only, with some absent. V, J and clone size are taken as reported in that table, and D and trimming were inferred from the DNA itself. The sample records around 26,000 clones, 75% to 85% being singletons. CDR3 length equals 15 residues. Germline CDR1 reads MNHEY; CDR2 reads SVGAGI. J was trimmed by 0 bases and V by 5 bases; bases with no gene match: 4. Sequencing input: peripheral blood. The chain employs TRBV6-5 and TRBJ1-3, with 7 bases fitting TRBD1. The TCR comes from a woman aged 70 to 79 with COVID-19, enrolled during active disease. CDR3 DNA sequence: TGTGCCAGCAGTAGGGACAGCTTCTCTGGAAACACCATATATTTT. This sequence encodes CASSRDSFSGNTIYF.